This T cell receptor beta chain emerged from a study of tumor T cells in aggressive B-cell lymphoma. This CDR3 is built from 18 residues. The V gene lost 0 bases and the J gene lost 1 base, with 18 bases spanning the gap. Germline V gene data show CDR1 as LGHNA and CDR2 as YSLEER. Sequencing used immunoSEQ multiplex PCR; TCRdb keeps in-frame clones, though not all of them. The sample comprises about 4,000 clones, more than 80% of which are singletons, and roughly 3.5% rests with the top ten. The TCR was taken from an adult with diffuse large B cell lymphoma. The sequenced sample was tumor tissue. The chain uses TRBV4-3 and TRBJ2-5; D is perhaps TRBD2 (5 bases). The CDR3 sequence is CASSQDRGGVISQETQYF. The CDR3 region has the DNA TGCGCCAGCAGCCAAGACCGGGGTGGGGTGATCAGCCAAGAGACCCAGTACTTC.